This T cell receptor beta chain was captured in a study of T-cell memory formation after mild COVID-19 (dated by TCRdb to 2020 to 2022). Regarding the research as a whole: TCR sequence clusters from the two donors were found to be largely donor specific. In a couple of donors, T-cell clones that expanded and contracted after mild COVID-19 were followed by sequencing TCRalpha and TCRbeta repertoires longitudinally. The cohort was made up of two young adult volunteers, one female and one male, who were previously healthy.

In the case of this clonotype: What antigen it recognizes has not been identified. No base quality values were provided; no much bigger clone lies one nucleotide off.

Ficoll-Paque density gradient centrifugation was used to isolate PBMCs. Results and caveats for the whole study, not just this receptor: Contracting CD4+ clones were located mainly in the CM and EM memory subsets, whereas CD8+ clones were found to be enriched in EMRA. Only a couple of mild cases were covered in the study, and larger cohorts including severe cases with pre-infection samples were considered necessary. Whether the second-wave clones peaking on day 37 were SARS-CoV-2 specific was not confirmed. Clones contracting from day 15 to 85 had balanced CD4/CD8 phenotypes, while a second wave expanding from day 15 to 37 was biased towards CD4+. Some responding clones were detected in pre-infection memory, which suggested that pre-existing cross-reactive memory T cells had joined the SARS-CoV-2 response.

Reads for this sample came from an Illumina NovaSeq 6000. TCRalpha and TCRbeta cDNA libraries were built by 5'RACE with constant-segment primers, adding sample barcodes and unique molecular identifiers. RNA was extracted from every sample with Trizol reagent. Libraries were amplified in two PCR steps, with a second sample barcode and Illumina TruSeq adapters added in the second step. Sequencing of libraries was performed on an Illumina NovaSeq with 2 x 150 bp paired-end reads. The study's own analysis went as follows. The reads were demultiplexed and collapsed into UMI-guided consensus sequences using migec v1.2.7. Using mixcr v2.1.11, UMI consensuses were aligned to TRA and TRB V and J templates and then assembled into clonotypes. A clonotype was counted as expanded or contracted only when both edgeR and NoisET called the clonotype significant, with the noise models trained on biological replicates. For edgeR calls, the thresholds were a false discovery rate-adjusted p below 0.01 and a log2 fold-change of 1. As an exploratory analysis of dynamics, PCA with hierarchical clustering was applied to max-normalized trajectories of the 1000 most abundant clonotypes. Each responding clone was given a CD4 or CD8 phenotype based on the CD4+ and CD8+ repertoires, which had been sequenced separately. Through fastp at Q25 and MiXCR, TCRdb rebuilt clones from the public reads, retaining in-frame beta chains. Each CDR3 protein appears once, grouped with its most common genes and DNA. Clone size and V and J calls follow TCRdb, not the original study. In this sample the table shows 470,000 or so distinct CDR3 sequences, 15% to 20% of which occur a single time. Roughly an eighth of the sample goes to the ten largest clones.

There are 15 amino acids in the CDR3, from cysteine to phenylalanine inclusive. The retained sequence is limited to the CDR3, 45 bases, with the frame set at the first base. CDR1 and CDR2 are read off the germline V gene as SQVTM and ANQGSEA. V and J are truncated by 0 bases and 2 bases respectively, leaving an intervening sequence of 13 bases. This receptor was taken from an adult woman who had mild COVID-19 (a few samples of this study predate the infection). The sample titles of this study are shuffled in the database, so cell type and time point are left out; the donor was told from shared clones. The sequenced sample was PBMCs or a T cell subset sorted from them (not recorded which). The receptor chain draws on TRBV29-1 and TRBJ2-5; the D gene assignment is perhaps TRBD1 or TRBD2, with each matching 5 bases. The DNA sequence is given as TGCAGCGTTGAAGATCCCTGGGACGGTCAAGAGACCCAGTACTTC. This codes for CSVEDPWDGQETQYF.